These T cell receptor beta chains were read from a single sample in a study of STAT3 mutations in large granular lymphocyte leukemia. Assay: immunoSEQ multiplex PCR; the TCRdb copy retains only in-frame clones and omits some. The profile shows about 42,000 clones, around 80% of them singletons. Sequencing was done on a sample of PBMCs. The receptors shown here come from a human donor with T large granular lymphocyte leukemia. Some clones in this sample may be carry-over from other donors' samples. The CDR3 runs from the conserved cysteine through the conserved F or W. The D gene is left open where the match is weak. Expanded clones get a size class; other rows say once, few or many, or leave the size out.

d_call	clone_size	v_call	j_call	cdr3_aa	cdr3_nt
-	-	TRBV9	TRBJ1-1	CASSVKLQGDTEAFF	TGTGCCAGCAGCGTAAAGTTACAGGGAGACACTGAAGCTTTCTTT
TRBD1	-	TRBV5-1	TRBJ1-1	CASRGGQGTEAFF	TGCGCCAGCAGGGGGGGACAGGGAACTGAAGCTTTCTTT
-	-	TRBV19	TRBJ1-2	CATQTGPANGYTF	TGTGCCACTCAGACCGGGCCAGCTAATGGCTACACCTTC
-	-	TRBV23-1	TRBJ1-1	CASPWGSANTEAFF	TGCGCCAGCCCCTGGGGGAGTGCGAACACTGAAGCTTTCTTT
-	-	TRBV7-2	TRBJ1-2	CASSTGTDIYGYTF	TGTGCCAGCAGCACCGGGACCGACATCTATGGCTACACCTTC
-	-	TRBV18	TRBJ2-2	CASSPPNPGDTGELFF	TGTGCCAGCTCACCACCGAATCCGGGAGACACCGGGGAGCTGTTTTTT
-	-	TRBV5-1	TRBJ2-6	CASSLGGQRVDSGANVLTF	TGCGCCAGCAGCTTGGGAGGACAGCGTGTGGACTCTGGGGCCAACGTCCTGACTTTC
-	-	TRBV6-6	TRBJ2-7	CASSSDGYEQYF	TGTGCCAGCAGTTCGGACGGCTACGAGCAGTACTTC
-	-	TRBV6-5	TRBJ1-2	CASSYMEGPHGYTF	TGTGCCAGCAGTTACATGGAGGGACCACATGGCTACACCTTC
-	-	TRBV6-5	TRBJ2-5	CASSYSWDHAETQYF	TGTGCCAGCAGTTACTCTTGGGATCACGCAGAGACCCAGTACTTC
TRBD1	-	TRBV5-1	TRBJ1-1	CASSRGTGAPLNTEAFF	TGCGCCAGCAGCCGGGGGACAGGGGCCCCTTTGAACACTGAAGCTTTCTTT
-	-	TRBV30	TRBJ1-1	CAWRGLRNTEAFF	TGTGCCTGGAGGGGATTACGGAACACTGAAGCTTTCTTT
-	-	TRBV9	TRBJ2-7	CASSPLDSYEQYF	TGTGCCAGCAGCCCCCTCGATAGTTACGAGCAGTACTTC
TRBD1	-	TRBV29-1	TRBJ2-7	CSVEQGYEQYF	TGCAGCGTAGAACAGGGGTACGAGCAGTACTTC
-	-	TRBV6-6	TRBJ2-3	CASSSPRTDTQYF	TGTGCCAGCAGTTCCCCTCGTACAGATACGCAGTATTTT
-	-	TRBV2	TRBJ2-6	CASSEWVIVLTF	TGTGCCAGCAGTGAATGGGTCATCGTCCTGACTTTC
-	-	TRBV5-4	TRBJ2-1	CASNTETTLSYNEQFF	TGTGCCAGTAACACCGAGACGACTCTCTCCTACAATGAGCAGTTCTTC
TRBD1	-	TRBV18	TRBJ1-1	CASSPRTGPDTEAFF	TGTGCCAGCTCACCCAGGACAGGCCCAGACACTGAAGCTTTCTTT
-	-	TRBV5-4	TRBJ2-2	CASSLRSGGTGELFF	TGTGCCAGCAGCTTGCGGAGCGGTGGCACCGGGGAGCTGTTTTTT
TRBD1	few	TRBV27	TRBJ1-2	CASRPVGGDGYTF	TGTGCCAGCAGACCGGTAGGGGGCGATGGCTACACCTTC
-	few	TRBV19	TRBJ1-4	CASRKQGLGEKLFF	TGTGCCAGTAGGAAACAGGGCCTGGGGGAAAAACTGTTTTTT
-	-	TRBV19	TRBJ1-4	CASSIVGTGNEKLFF	TGTGCCAGTAGTATTGTGGGGACCGGTAATGAAAAACTGTTTTTT
-	-	TRBV9	TRBJ1-6	CASSLSGDSYNSPLHF	TGTGCCAGCAGCCTCAGCGGGGACTCCTATAATTCACCCCTCCACTTT
-	-	TRBV4-1	TRBJ2-6	CASSPTGSSTGANVLTF	TGCGCCAGCAGCCCGACAGGCTCAAGCACTGGGGCCAACGTCCTGACTTTC
-	-	TRBV27	TRBJ2-3	CASSFKTAYTDTQYF	TGTGCCAGCAGTTTCAAGACAGCTTACACAGATACGCAGTATTTT
TRBD1	-	TRBV5-1	TRBJ2-1	CASRQGANNEQFF	TGCGCCAGCAGACAGGGGGCCAACAATGAGCAGTTCTTC
-	-	TRBV9	TRBJ2-4	CASSADGNIQYF	TGTGCCAGCAGCGCCGACGGAAACATTCAGTACTTC
-	-	TRBV5-6	TRBJ1-1	CASSLQQMGNTEAFF	TGTGCCAGCAGCTTACAACAGATGGGGAACACTGAAGCTTTCTTT
-	-	TRBV4-1	TRBJ1-2	CASSHRGDFGYTF	TGCGCCAGCAGCCACCGGGGGGATTTCGGCTACACCTTC
TRBD1	-	TRBV11-2	TRBJ1-5	CASSPGTALSNQPQHF	TGTGCCAGCAGCCCCGGGACAGCCCTTAGCAATCAGCCCCAGCATTTT
-	-	TRBV4-3	TRBJ1-5	CASSQDGTENQPQHF	TGCGCCAGCAGCCAAGACGGGACGGAAAATCAGCCCCAGCATTTT
-	-	TRBV6-6	TRBJ1-2	CASSYSTGNGYTF	TGTGCCAGCAGTTACTCGACCGGGAATGGCTACACCTTC
-	-	TRBV28	TRBJ2-1	CASSLWKGENIEQFF	TGTGCCAGCAGTTTATGGAAGGGCGAGAATATTGAGCAGTTCTTC
TRBD1	-	TRBV15	TRBJ2-5	CATSRGQAVQETQYF	TGTGCCACCAGCAGGGGACAGGCTGTACAAGAGACCCAGTACTTC
-	-	TRBV19	TRBJ1-2	CASSIPQGQGYTF	TGTGCCAGTAGTATTCCACAGGGTCAAGGCTACACCTTC
-	-	TRBV7-2	TRBJ2-2	CASSLVGLAITNTGELFF	TGTGCCAGCAGCTTAGTTGGGCTAGCGATCACGAACACCGGGGAGCTGTTTTTT
-	once	TRBV2	TRBJ2-5	CASIPGQYEAQYF	TGTGCCAGCATCCCCGGGCAGTATGAAGCCCAGTACTTC
-	-	TRBV14	TRBJ1-2	CASSDLWEMGYTF	TGTGCCAGCAGCGACCTCTGGGAGATGGGCTACACCTTC
-	few	TRBV7-9	TRBJ2-5	CASSVYSPQETQYF	TGTGCCAGCAGCGTATACAGTCCACAAGAGACCCAGTACTTC
-	-	TRBV18	TRBJ1-5	CASSLQDYQPQHF	TGTGCCAGCTCACTTCAGGATTATCAGCCCCAGCATTTT
-	-	TRBV10-3	TRBJ1-2	CAISAWTNYGYTF	TGTGCCATCAGTGCCTGGACCAACTATGGCTACACCTTC
-	-	TRBV19	TRBJ2-5	CASKRTQYQETQYF	TGTGCCAGTAAAAGGACCCAGTACCAAGAGACCCAGTACTTC
-	-	TRBV5-6	TRBJ1-1	CASSSTRYTEAFF	TGTGCCAGCAGCTCAACGAGATACACTGAAGCTTTCTTT
TRBD1	-	TRBV7-2	TRBJ2-4	CASSPPTTGVQGIQYF	TGTGCCAGCAGCCCTCCGACGACAGGGGTGCAGGGCATTCAGTACTTC
-	-	TRBV20-1	TRBJ1-1	CSARQLEAFF	TGCAGTGCTAGACAGCTTGAAGCTTTCTTT
TRBD2	-	TRBV5-5	TRBJ2-7	CASSWSGETREQYF	TGTGCCAGCAGCTGGAGCGGGGAGACGCGGGAGCAGTACTTC
TRBD2	-	TRBV7-9	TRBJ2-1	CASSFAHGTSRDEQFF	TGTGCCAGCAGCTTCGCCCACGGGACTAGCAGGGATGAGCAGTTCTTC
-	-	TRBV6-5	TRBJ2-3	CASSSYHPTDTQYF	TGTGCCAGCAGTAGTTACCACCCCACAGATACGCAGTATTTT
-	-	TRBV10-3	TRBJ2-7	CAISEGYEQYF	TGTGCCATCAGTGAAGGCTACGAGCAGTACTTC